Given below is one T cell receptor (beta chain) in context. The data were taken from a study of radiotherapy plus CTLA-4 blockade in lung cancer. Sequencing used immunoSEQ multiplex PCR; TCRdb keeps in-frame clones, though not all of them. Of about 95,000 clones in the sample, roughly 80% were seen once. Trimming took off 4 bases at V and 2 bases at J, with 9 bases between the two ends. CDR3 length equals 13 residues. Germline CDR1 SGDLS, CDR2 YYNGEE. The sequence derives from a human donor with non-small cell lung cancer who had stable disease on radiotherapy plus ipilimumab. The sample consisted of peripheral blood, taken from a patient treated with radiotherapy plus ipilimumab. This rearrangement joins TRBV9 to TRBJ1-2; D remains ambiguous. The CDR3 DNA follows: TGTGCCAGCAGCCCCGTGGGCAACTATGGCTACACCTTC. It encodes CASSPVGNYGYTF.